Shown below are 5 T cell receptor beta chains from a single sample sequenced in a study of cytomegalovirus exposure and HLA in healthy donors. Some clones are missing from TCRdb's copy, which holds only in-frame ones; the method was immunoSEQ multiplex PCR. Among 150,000 to 200,000 clones, around 88% were seen once, and the ten largest hold approximately 1.5%. The sequencing input was PBMCs. Every receptor here comes from a woman aged 18-29 years in good health and CMV-seronegative.

This sequence joins TRBV5-4 and TRBJ2-3, with D maybe TRBD2 (6 bases). Looked up from germline, CDR1 is SGHNT and CDR2 is YYREEE (reference sequence). V lost 0 bases to trimming and J lost 3 bases, with 14 bases between them. The CDR3 consists of 16 residues. This CDR3 is CASSLGLVSGTDTQYF. The CDR3 DNA is TGTGCCAGCAGCTTGGGACTAGTTTCCGGTACAGATACGCAGTATTTT.

This chain links TRBV7-2 with TRBJ2-7; D possibly corresponds to TRBD1 (6 bases). V dropped 7 bases and J dropped 0 bases, with 16 bases sitting between them. The CDR3 runs 15 residues. Looked up from germline, CDR1 is SGHTA and CDR2 is FQGNSA. The CDR3 spells CASTPTGRGSYEQYF. The DNA of the CDR3 is TGTGCCAGCACCCCAACGGGCAGGGGCTCCTACGAGCAGTACTTC.

The genes are TRBV7-7 and TRBJ2-1; TRBD2 agrees at 9 bases. From germline, CDR1 is SSHAT and CDR2 FNYEAQ (reference sequence). V was clipped by 2 bases and J by 7 bases; unmatched bases: 6. This CDR3 comprises 15 residues. The CDR3 DNA reads as TGTGCCAGCAGCTTAAATCTAGCGGGACTAAATGAGCAGTTCTTC. It codes for CASSLNLAGLNEQFF.

This chain joins TRBV15 and TRBJ2-7; 8 bases align to TRBD2. Germline trimming cut 2 bases from V and 0 bases from J; bases unmatched to any gene: 12. Germline V CDR1 and CDR2: LNHNV, YYDKDF (reference sequence). There are 18 residues in the CDR3. In nucleotides, the CDR3 is TGTGCCACCAGCAGACCCGGGTATAGCGGGGCCCGCTCCTACGAGCAGTACTTC. Translation gives CATSRPGYSGARSYEQYF.

The rearrangement uses TRBV11-2 and TRBJ2-7, with D possibly TRBD1 on 5 matching bases. Between the trimmed V and J ends, which lost 1 base and 3 bases, there was a span of 13 bases. CDR1 is SGHAT and CDR2 is FQNNGV in the germline V gene. The CDR3 spans 15 residues. The CDR3 nucleotides are TGTGCCAGCAGCTTAGTCCCCTCTAGGGGCTACGAGCAGTACTTC. This gives the protein CASSLVPSRGYEQYF. Full variable domain (remainder filled in from reference TRBV11-2 and TRBJ2-7): EAGVAQSPRYKIIEKRQSVAFWCNPISGHATLYWYQQILGQGPKLLIQFQNNGVVDDSQLPKDRFSAERLKGVDSTLKIQPAKLEDSAVYLCASSLVPSRGYEQYFGPGTRLTVT.